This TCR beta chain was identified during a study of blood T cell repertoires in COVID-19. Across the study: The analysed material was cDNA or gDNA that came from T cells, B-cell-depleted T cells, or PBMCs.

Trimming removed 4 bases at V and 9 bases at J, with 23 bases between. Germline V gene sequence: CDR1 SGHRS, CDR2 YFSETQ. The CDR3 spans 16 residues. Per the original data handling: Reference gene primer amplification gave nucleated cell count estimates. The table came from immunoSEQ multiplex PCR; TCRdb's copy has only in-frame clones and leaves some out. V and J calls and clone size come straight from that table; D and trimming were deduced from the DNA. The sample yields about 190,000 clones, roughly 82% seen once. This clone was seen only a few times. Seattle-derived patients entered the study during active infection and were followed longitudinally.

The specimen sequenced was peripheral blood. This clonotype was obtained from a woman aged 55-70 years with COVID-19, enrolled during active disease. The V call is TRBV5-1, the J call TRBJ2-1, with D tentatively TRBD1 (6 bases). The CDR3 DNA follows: TGCGCCAGCAGCGGGAGTACAGTCTCAATAGGGGGTGAGCAGTTCTTC. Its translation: CASSGSTVSIGGEQFF.